This TCR beta chain appears in the sequencing data of a study of blood T cell repertoires in COVID-19 (dated by TCRdb to 2018 to 2021). Notes on the research overall: Collaborator samples came from the United States, Italy and Spain and covered acute and convalescent phases of COVID-19. The prospective study material was composed of cDNA or gDNA derived from T cells, B-cell-depleted T cells, or PBMCs. The dataset comprised deeply sampled blood TCRbeta repertoires from subjects exposed to, actively infected with, or recovered from COVID-19. The repertoires were released in a freely available public database intended as a resource for research on the immune response to SARS-CoV-2. Samples were obtained from the ongoing ImmuneRACE study (first 160 participants) and from over 1,000 subjects provided by 6 global collaborators. A de-identified subject ID, COVID-19 status, age in years and sex were almost always included in the sample metadata. Where HLA class I and class II types were available, the types were taken from metadata supplied by the sample provider, not from assay-based typing. General findings and caveats noted by the study authors: Clinical and demographic metadata were provided uncurated, with the amount varying by source and participant.

Collaborating institutions collected whole blood in K2EDTA tubes following their own protocols. For TCRbeta analysis, collaborators shipped samples as frozen whole blood, isolated PBMCs, or DNA extracted from either of those sample types. Trimming accounts for 4 bases at V and 9 bases at J, while the number of junction bases matched to no gene is 6. According to the germline V gene, CDR1 reads SGHRS and CDR2 reads YFSETQ. Including the terminal cysteine and phenylalanine, the CDR3 comprises 14 residues. The retained sequence is limited to the CDR3, 42 bases, with the frame set at the first base. The immunoSEQ Assay, a bias-controlled multiplex PCR, was used to amplify TCRbeta CDR3 regions from genomic DNA. The authors' analysis ran thus. Nucleated cell counts per sample were estimated from amplification of reference gene primers within the assay. To quantify the absolute abundance of each unique TCRbeta CDR3 rearrangement, sequence reads were collapsed and filtered. For each sample, productive Simpson clonality was calculated by taking the square root of Simpson's diversity index across productive rearrangements. Imported from immuneACCESS, the table was reduced by TCRdb to in-frame sequences with V and J called. These copies leave out some clones; in studies compared against another copy, an unresolved V gene accounts for under half, and the cause of the remainder is not known. The DNA gave D and trimming, while V, J and clone size come from that table. This sample lists about 30,000 clones; roughly 87% were detected once. The ten top clones hold roughly 9.6% of the sample.

A word on this clone: Its specific antigen is unknown. Base quality data are lacking; no much larger clone is found one base away.

The origin of this receptor is a human donor in a cohort sampled during active COVID-19. The sequence joins TRBV5-1 to TRBJ1-6, with 8 junctional bases fitting TRBD1. Source material: peripheral blood. In nucleotides, the sequence is TGCGCCAGCAGCCTTGGGGACAGGACTTCACCCCTCCACTTT. It codes for CASSLGDRTSPLHF.